These T cell receptor beta chains were read from a single sample in a study of blood T cells in healthy people across ages. TCRdb reprocessed the 5' RACE reads via MiXCR and lists one record per CDR3 protein. The repertoire holds 1.5 million to 2 million distinct CDR3 sequences, around 50% seen once, with around 2.1% in the top ten. The sample consisted of blood. The source is a middle-aged woman in good health. CDR3s include the opening cysteine and the closing phenylalanine or tryptophan. D genes are given only for firm matches. Expanded clones get a size class; other rows say once, few or many, or leave the size out.

CDR3: CASSPGKGGGSYEKLFF; J: TRBJ1-4; size: NA; D: NA; V: TRBV28
CDR3: CASSFGRPLAKNIQYF; J: TRBJ2-4; size: NA; D: NA; V: TRBV27
CDR3: CASSYKGWTQYF; J: TRBJ2-3; size: NA; D: NA; V: TRBV6-5
CDR3: CASSEAGTGPTDTQYF; J: TRBJ2-3; size: NA; D: TRBD1; V: TRBV6-1
CDR3: CASSLAEWSTDTQYF; J: TRBJ2-3; size: few; D: NA; V: TRBV7-8
CDR3: CASSQKLGTIDTQYF; J: TRBJ2-3; size: few; D: NA; V: TRBV7-2
CDR3: CASSEGLAGGLYNEQFF; J: TRBJ2-1; size: NA; D: TRBD2; V: TRBV12-3/TRBV12-4
CDR3: CASSQRDPDPTEAFF; J: TRBJ1-1; size: NA; D: NA; V: TRBV4-2
CDR3: CSVPRPGINTEAFF; J: TRBJ1-1; size: NA; D: NA; V: TRBV29-1
CDR3: CASRYPPTGHQETQYF; J: TRBJ2-5; size: NA; D: TRBD1; V: TRBV6-5
CDR3: CASSFWTPGGTDTQYF; J: TRBJ2-3; size: NA; D: NA; V: TRBV5-1
CDR3: CASSLARPTNEKLFF; J: TRBJ1-4; size: few; D: NA; V: TRBV5-6
CDR3: CASSPSQGRNEQFF; J: TRBJ2-1; size: few; D: NA; V: TRBV7-2
CDR3: CASSNLVLARNEQFF; J: TRBJ2-1; size: NA; D: NA; V: TRBV28
CDR3: CASSERVGVQETQYF; J: TRBJ2-5; size: few; D: NA; V: TRBV13
CDR3: CASSLLRSYTDTQYF; J: TRBJ2-3; size: NA; D: NA; V: TRBV5-1
CDR3: CSAMLAGRSYNEQFF; J: TRBJ2-1; size: NA; D: TRBD2; V: TRBV20-1
CDR3: CASSFYTGTGAMADGYTF; J: TRBJ1-2; size: NA; D: TRBD1; V: TRBV5-1
CDR3: CASSPLANSGANVLTF; J: TRBJ2-6; size: few; D: NA; V: TRBV18
CDR3: CASSLWQGGNQPQHF; J: TRBJ1-5; size: NA; D: NA; V: TRBV28
CDR3: CASSLGSGGGAFPTQYF; J: TRBJ2-5; size: NA; D: TRBD2; V: TRBV7-2
CDR3: CASSLERDGYEQYF; J: NA; size: NA; D: NA; V: TRBV11-2
CDR3: CASSHEWGVPRIEGETQYF; J: NA; size: NA; D: NA; V: TRBV6-2/TRBV6-3
CDR3: CASSSFLGVPVESNEQFF; J: TRBJ2-1; size: NA; D: NA; V: TRBV5-1
CDR3: CASSKAVQGYNEQFF; J: TRBJ2-1; size: NA; D: NA; V: TRBV21-1
CDR3: CASSWFRPDTEAFF; J: TRBJ1-1; size: NA; D: NA; V: TRBV6-2/TRBV6-3
CDR3: CASSYSGQGLAAKNIQYF; J: TRBJ2-4; size: NA; D: TRBD1; V: TRBV6-2/TRBV6-3
CDR3: CASSNYGRNNEQFF; J: TRBJ2-1; size: NA; D: NA; V: TRBV6-2/TRBV6-3
CDR3: CASSQEMKRAQNIQYF; J: TRBJ2-4; size: NA; D: NA; V: TRBV4-2
CDR3: CASSPIGQGAQKLFF; J: TRBJ1-4; size: NA; D: TRBD1; V: TRBV2
CDR3: CASRTGHNEQFF; J: TRBJ2-1; size: NA; D: NA; V: TRBV12-3/TRBV12-4
CDR3: CSAGVTGGTEAFF; J: TRBJ1-1; size: NA; D: TRBD1; V: TRBV29-1
CDR3: CASSLMGTPQPQHF; J: TRBJ1-5; size: NA; D: NA; V: TRBV6-2/TRBV6-3
CDR3: CASSLWRGGQDTQYF; J: TRBJ2-3; size: NA; D: TRBD2; V: TRBV27
CDR3: CASSVEGRSSEGYTF; J: TRBJ1-2; size: NA; D: NA; V: TRBV9
CDR3: CSVDTGYPYNEQFF; J: TRBJ2-1; size: NA; D: NA; V: TRBV29-1
CDR3: CSARDRFRPGTYEQYF; J: TRBJ2-7; size: NA; D: NA; V: TRBV20-1
CDR3: CASSLEGRRTNYGYTF; J: TRBJ1-2; size: few; D: NA; V: TRBV5-5
CDR3: CSARDRSSGGPDEQYF; J: NA; size: once; D: TRBD2; V: TRBV20-1
CDR3: CASSLAPEGTQYF; J: NA; size: few; D: NA; V: TRBV7-2
CDR3: CASSLEVGRHYGYTF; J: TRBJ1-2; size: few; D: NA; V: TRBV5-1
CDR3: CASSPSSVPMRVNTEAFF; J: TRBJ1-1; size: NA; D: NA; V: TRBV7-8
CDR3: CSARGSQNQPQHF; J: TRBJ1-5; size: NA; D: NA; V: TRBV20-1
CDR3: CASEAGANVLTF; J: TRBJ2-6; size: few; D: NA; V: TRBV28
CDR3: CASSETLGTVGYTF; J: TRBJ1-2; size: few; D: NA; V: TRBV6-5
CDR3: CASAWAGEQETQYF; J: TRBJ2-5; size: NA; D: TRBD2; V: TRBV27